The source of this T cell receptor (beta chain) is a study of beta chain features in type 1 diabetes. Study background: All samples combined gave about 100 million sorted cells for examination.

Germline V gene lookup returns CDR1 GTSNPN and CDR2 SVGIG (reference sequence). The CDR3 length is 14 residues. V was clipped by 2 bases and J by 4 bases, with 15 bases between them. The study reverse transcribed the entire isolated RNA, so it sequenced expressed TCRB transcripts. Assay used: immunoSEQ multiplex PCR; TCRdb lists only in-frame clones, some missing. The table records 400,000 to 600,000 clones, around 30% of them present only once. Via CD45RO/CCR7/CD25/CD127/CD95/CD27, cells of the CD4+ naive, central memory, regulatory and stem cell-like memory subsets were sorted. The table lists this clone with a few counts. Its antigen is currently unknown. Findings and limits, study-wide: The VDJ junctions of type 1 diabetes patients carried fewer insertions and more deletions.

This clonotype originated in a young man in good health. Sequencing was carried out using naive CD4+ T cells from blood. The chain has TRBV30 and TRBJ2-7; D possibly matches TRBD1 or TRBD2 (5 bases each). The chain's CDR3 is CAWSLGPYEYEQYF. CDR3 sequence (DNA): TGTGCCTGGAGTTTGGGACCATACGAATACGAGCAGTACTTC. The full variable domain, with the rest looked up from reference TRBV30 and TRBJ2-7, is SQTIHQWPATLVQPVGSPLSLECTVEGTSNPNLYWYRQAAGRGLQLLFYSVGIGQISSEVPQNLSASRPQDRQFILSSKKLLLSDSGFYLCAWSLGPYEYEQYFGPGTRLTVT.